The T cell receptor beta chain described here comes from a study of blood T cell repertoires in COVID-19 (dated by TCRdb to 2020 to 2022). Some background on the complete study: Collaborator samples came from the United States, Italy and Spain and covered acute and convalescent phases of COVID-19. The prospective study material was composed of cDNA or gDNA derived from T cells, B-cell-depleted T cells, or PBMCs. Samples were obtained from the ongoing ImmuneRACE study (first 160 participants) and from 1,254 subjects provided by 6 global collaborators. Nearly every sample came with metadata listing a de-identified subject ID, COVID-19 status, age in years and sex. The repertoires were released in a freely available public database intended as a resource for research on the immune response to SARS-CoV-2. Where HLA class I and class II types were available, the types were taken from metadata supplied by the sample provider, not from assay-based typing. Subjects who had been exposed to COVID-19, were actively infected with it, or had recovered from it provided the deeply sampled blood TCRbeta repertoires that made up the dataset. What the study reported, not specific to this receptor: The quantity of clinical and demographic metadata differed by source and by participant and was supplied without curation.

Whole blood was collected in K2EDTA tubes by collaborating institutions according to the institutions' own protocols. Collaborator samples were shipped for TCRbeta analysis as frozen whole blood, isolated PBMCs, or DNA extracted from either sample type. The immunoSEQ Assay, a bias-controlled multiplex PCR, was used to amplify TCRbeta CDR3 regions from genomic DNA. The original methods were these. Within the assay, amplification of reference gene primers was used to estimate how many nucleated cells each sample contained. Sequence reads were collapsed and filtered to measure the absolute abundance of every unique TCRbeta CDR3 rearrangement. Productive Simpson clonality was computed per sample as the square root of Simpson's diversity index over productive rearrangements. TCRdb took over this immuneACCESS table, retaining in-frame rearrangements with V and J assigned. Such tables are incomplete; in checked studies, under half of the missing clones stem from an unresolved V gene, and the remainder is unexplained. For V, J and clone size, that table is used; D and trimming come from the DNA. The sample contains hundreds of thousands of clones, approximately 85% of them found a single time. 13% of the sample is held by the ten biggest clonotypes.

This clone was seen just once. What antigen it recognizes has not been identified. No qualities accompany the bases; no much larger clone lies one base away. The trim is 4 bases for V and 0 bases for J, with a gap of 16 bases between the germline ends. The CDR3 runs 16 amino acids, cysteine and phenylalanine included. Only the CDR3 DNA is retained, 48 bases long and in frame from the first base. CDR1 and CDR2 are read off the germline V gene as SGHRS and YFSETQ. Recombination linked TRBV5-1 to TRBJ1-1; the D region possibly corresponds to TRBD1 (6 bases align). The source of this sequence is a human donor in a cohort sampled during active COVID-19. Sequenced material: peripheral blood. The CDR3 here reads CASSTTVRQVNTEAFF. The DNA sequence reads TGCGCCAGCAGCACGACTGTACGACAGGTGAACACTGAAGCTTTCTTT.